These 28 T cell receptor beta chains were sequenced from one sample in a study of CD8+ T cells in alopecia areata. Treatment in this sample: oral pan-JAK inhibitor, 5-10 mg twice daily. Following RNA extraction, reverse transcription yielded cDNA that acted as the sequencing template. Repertoires were generated with immunoSEQ multiplex PCR, while TCRdb's copy carries only in-frame clones and drops some. The sample shows 200,000 or so clones, 58% of them seen only once. This specimen consisted of CD4+ T cells sorted from blood, obtained at week 24, from a patient treated with tofacitinib. These receptors all come from a human donor with alopecia areata.

The chain has TRBV6-5 and TRBJ2-1, with 12 nucleotides matching TRBD2. V lost 0 bases and J lost 8; bases outside the gene matches: 2. This CDR3 is 15 amino acids long. Per the germline V gene, CDR1 is MNHEY and CDR2 is SVGAGI. In DNA form, the CDR3 reads TGTGCCAGCAGTTACTCCCGACTAGCGGGGGATGAGCAGTTCTTC. Translating gives CASSYSRLAGDEQFF.

The CDR3, as DNA: TGTGCCATCAGGGCGACAGGGTCGGACACTGAAGCTTTCTTT. Translation gives CAIRATGSDTEAFF. The chain is built from TRBV10-3 and TRBJ1-1; TRBD1 agrees at 7 bases. The V gene end was trimmed by 6 bases and the J gene end by 3 bases; junction bases not matched to a gene: 7. The CDR3 is 14 amino acids. Germline V gives CDR1 ENHRY, CDR2 SYGVKD.

V is TRBV2 and J is TRBJ2-3, with 10 bases that match TRBD2. The ends lost 1 base at V and 7 bases at J; junction bases unmatched: 8. CDR3 length: 16 amino acids. Germline-derived CDR1 and CDR2 are SNHLY and FYNNEI. CDR3 in amino acids: CASSEVGLAGENTQYF. The CDR3 DNA reads TGTGCCAGCAGTGAAGTTGGGCTAGCGGGGGAGAATACGCAGTATTTT.

The CDR3 protein is CASSVAERPTDTQYF. The CDR3, as DNA: TGTGCCAGCAGCGTAGCTGAGCGGCCCACAGATACGCAGTATTTT. The chain has TRBV9 and TRBJ2-3, with D perhaps TRBD2 (5 bases). Trimming removed 0 bases from V and 2 bases from J, with 10 bases in between. The CDR3 extends over 15 amino acids. Looked up from germline, CDR1 is SGDLS and CDR2 is YYNGEE.

The V gene is TRBV4-3, the J gene TRBJ2-3, with 13 nucleotides matching TRBD2. V trimming: 4 bases; J trimming: 2 bases; junction bases outside the gene matches: 6. The CDR3 sequence is 17 residues long. Germline V gene data show CDR1 as LGHNA and CDR2 as YSLEER. The DNA for the CDR3 is TGCGCCAGCAGCCTCACGGGACTAGCGGGATCCACAGATACGCAGTATTTT. Translating gives CASSLTGLAGSTDTQYF.

V and J are TRBV7-2 and TRBJ1-2; the D gene is possibly TRBD1 (6 bases). The CDR3 has 12 amino acids. CDR1 is SGHTA and CDR2 is FQGNSA in the germline V gene. V was clipped by 8 bases and J by 5 bases, with 12 bases between them. CDR3 sequence: CASEGGLYGYTF. The CDR3 nucleotides read TGTGCCAGCGAGGGGGGGCTATATGGCTACACCTTC.

The chain combines TRBV9 with TRBJ1-5; possible D gene TRBD1, 5 bases. Trimming stripped 2 bases from V and 6 bases from J, with 12 bases between. The CDR3 consists of 14 residues. Germline-derived CDR1 and CDR2 are SGDLS and YYNGEE. CDR3 residues: CASSVGPGGQPQHF. In DNA form, the CDR3 reads TGTGCCAGCAGCGTGGGACCTGGGGGTCAGCCCCAGCATTTT.

The chain links TRBV7-8 to TRBJ2-4; D call uncertain. The CDR3 covers 15 residues. Germline values: CDR1 SGHVS, CDR2 FQNEAQ. Trimming shortened V by 1 base and J by 2 bases, and 9 bases separated the two germline ends. The chain's CDR3 is CASSLVRNPKNIQYF. The CDR3 nucleotides are TGTGCCAGCAGCTTAGTTCGGAATCCCAAAAACATTCAGTACTTC.

A few counts support this clone. The CDR3 DNA reads TGCGCCAGCAGCTTGCGGGCAGGGGGCGAAGAGACCCAGTACTTC. It codes for CASSLRAGGEETQYF. V is TRBV5-1 and J is TRBJ2-5; TRBD1 agrees at 8 bases. J was trimmed by 3 bases and V by 1 base; bases with no gene match: 5. Germline values: CDR1 SGHRS, CDR2 YFSETQ. CDR3 length: 15 residues.

V is TRBV30 and J is TRBJ2-6; D unresolved. V lost 3 bases to trimming and J lost 0 bases, with 3 bases between them. Germline loops: CDR1 GTSNPN, CDR2 SVGIG (reference sequence). This CDR3 comprises 13 residues. Here the CDR3 DNA reads TGTGCCTGGAGGGTCTCTGGGGCCAACGTCCTGACTTTC. It translates to CAWRVSGANVLTF. The full variable domain, its missing parts supplied by reference TRBV30 and TRBJ2-6, is SQTIHQWPATLVQPVGSPLSLECTVEGTSNPNLYWYRQAAGRGLQLLFYSVGIGQISSEVPQNLSASRPQDRQFILSSKKLLLSDSGFYLCAWRVSGANVLTFGAGSRLTVL.

A word on this clone: In the same sample, other DNA sequences code for this CDR3. DNA for the CDR3: TGCAGCGTTGAAACAGGGGGATATGGCTACACCTTC. It yields the protein CSVETGGYGYTF. The chain carries TRBV29-1 and TRBJ1-2; 8 positions agree with TRBD1. This CDR3 is built from 12 residues. Germline values: CDR1 SQVTM, CDR2 ANQGSEA. J was trimmed by 5 bases and V by 2 bases; bases with no gene match: 1.

The chain is built from TRBV27 and TRBJ2-1; 9 bases line up with TRBD1. V was pared by 6 bases and J by 2 bases, with 5 bases of the junction left unmatched. The CDR3 has 15 amino acids. Per the germline V gene, CDR1 is MNHEY and CDR2 is SMNVEV (reference sequence). The CDR3 protein is CASSSGQGTYNEQFF. The CDR3 DNA reads TGTGCCAGCAGCAGCGGACAGGGGACCTACAATGAGCAGTTCTTC.

This clone was recorded a few times. The chain employs TRBV29-1 and TRBJ2-1; D is possibly TRBD1 or TRBD2 (5 bases each). Germline CDR1 and CDR2: SQVTM and ANQGSEA. With 6 bases removed from V and 8 bases from J, the gap between germline ends came to 8 bases. This CDR3 comprises 10 residues. The DNA of the CDR3 is TGCAGCGTGGGGGAATATGAGCAGTTCTTC. Amino acid sequence: CSVGEYEQFF.

The V and J genes are TRBV6-4 and TRBJ1-1, with D tentatively TRBD1 (6 bases). V was shortened by 4 bases and J by 3 bases, with 12 bases between the two germline ends. The germline gives CDR1 MRHNA, CDR2 SNTAGT. The CDR3 loop spans 14 amino acids. The CDR3 sequence: CASSAQGDDTEAFF. CDR3 sequence (DNA): TGTGCCAGCAGTGCACAGGGTGACGACACTGAAGCTTTCTTT.

The chain has TRBV2 and TRBJ2-5; unclear D gene. Trimming shortened V by 1 base and J by 4 bases, and 4 bases separated the two germline ends. Germline-derived CDR1 and CDR2 are SNHLY and FYNNEI. This CDR3 is built from 12 residues. The CDR3 region is CASSEGRETQYF. The CDR3 coding sequence is TGTGCCAGCAGTGAAGGGCGAGAGACCCAGTACTTC.

The rearrangement uses TRBV9 and TRBJ2-1; 8 bases align to TRBD2. Trimming removed 5 bases from V and 5 bases from J; junction bases left unmatched: 9. The CDR3 is made up of 15 amino acids. Looked up from germline, CDR1 is SGDLS and CDR2 is YYNGEE. The CDR3 region is CASSVLAGGHNEQFF. The CDR3 DNA reads as TGTGCCAGCAGTGTCCTAGCGGGTGGTCACAATGAGCAGTTCTTC.

Here the CDR3 DNA reads TGTGCCAGCAGCATCCGGGACAGGGGCTCCGAGCAGTACTTC. Translated: CASSIRDRGSEQYF. This sequence joins TRBV9 and TRBJ2-7, with 10 bases lining up with TRBD1. V gave up 4 bases and J gave up 6 bases; unmatched junction bases: 7. This CDR3 spans 14 amino acids. CDR1 is SGDLS and CDR2 is YYNGEE in the germline V gene.

This clone has a handful of counts. The chain uses TRBV4-1 and TRBJ2-3; 7 nucleotides align to TRBD2. Germline CDR1 is MGHRA and CDR2 is YSYEKL. The CDR3 has 13 amino acids. The V and J ends lost 1 base and 8 bases, in that order; junction bases with no gene match: 3. CDR3 in amino acids: CASSQVQRGTQYF. For the CDR3, the DNA is TGCGCCAGCAGCCAAGTCCAGCGGGGTACGCAGTATTTT.

The CDR3 DNA reads as TGCGCCAGCAGCCCCCGAGGGCAGCGGGGGATCTACAATGAGCAGTTCTTC. This encodes CASSPRGQRGIYNEQFF. The chain employs TRBV5-1 and TRBJ2-1; TRBD2 agrees at 8 bases. The CDR3 has 17 amino acids. J gave up 3 bases and V 4 bases, and 12 bases lay outside the gene matches. Germline CDR1 reads SGHRS; CDR2 reads YFSETQ.

The chain is built from TRBV9 and TRBJ2-3, with D perhaps being TRBD1 or TRBD2 (7 bases each). CDR3 size: 15 residues. Trimming shortened V by 3 bases and J by 3 bases, and 14 bases separated the two germline ends. CDR1 and CDR2 from the germline V gene are SGDLS and YYNGEE. The CDR3 bases are TGTGCCAGCAGCGAGAGACAGGGAGGGACAGATACGCAGTATTTT. Protein sequence: CASSERQGGTDTQYF.

The V and J genes are TRBV5-1 and TRBJ2-2; possible D gene TRBD2, 5 bases. This CDR3 has 15 residues. Per germline, CDR1 SGHRS and CDR2 YFSETQ. Trimming removed 4 bases from V and 8 bases from J, with 18 bases in between. CDR3 in DNA: TGCGCCAGCAGCCCCCAGACTACTACAGTGGGGGAGCTGTTTTTT. Protein: CASSPQTTTVGELFF.

This rearrangement joins TRBV7-3 to TRBJ2-3; the D gene is possibly TRBD2 (5 bases). Per the germline V gene, CDR1 is SGHTA and CDR2 is FQGTGA. This CDR3 is built from 14 residues. The V end was cut by 1 base, the J end by 1 base, with 6 bases between. CDR3 sequence reads: CASSLRGGTDTQYF. CDR3 DNA sequence: TGTGCCAGCAGCTTAAGGGGAGGCACAGATACGCAGTATTTT.

Of note for this clone: Given a much more abundant clone one base away, this may be a read error. This chain uses TRBV11-2 with TRBJ2-5; D remains ambiguous. Trimming left V 0 bases short and J 0 bases short, with 2 bases between. The CDR3 consists of 13 residues. The germline V gene encodes CDR1 SGHAT and CDR2 FQNNGV. The CDR3 loop is CASSLDHQETQYF. The CDR3 DNA reads as TGTGCCAGCAGCTTAGATCACCAAGAGACCCAGTACTTC.

This clone was observed at least ten times. The V and J genes are TRBV2 and TRBJ1-6; D is possibly TRBD1 (5 bases). The V end lost 8 bases, the J end lost 5 bases, and 10 bases lay between the germline ends. The CDR3 is 13 residues long. Germline loops: CDR1 SNHLY, CDR2 FYNNEI. The CDR3 DNA reads TGTGCCAGCCTGAGACAGAATAATTCACCCCTCCACTTT. This gives the protein CASLRQNNSPLHF.

This clone appeared once. Relative to the germline gene, one junction end is altered; a read error may explain this. This chain uses TRBV6-5 with TRBJ2-7; unclear D gene. CDR1 and CDR2 from the germline V gene are MNHEY and SVGAGI. The length of the CDR3 is 11 residues. In DNA form, the CDR3 reads TGTGCCAGCAGTGACTCCTACGAGCAGTACTTC. It encodes CASSDSYEQYF.

The chain has TRBV7-2 and TRBJ2-4; the D is unclear. Looked up from germline, CDR1 is SGHTA and CDR2 is FQGNSA. Trimming took off 2 bases at V and 8 bases at J, with 10 bases between the two ends. The length of the CDR3 is 13 residues. CDR3 protein: CASSLYNGDIQYF. The CDR3 coding sequence is TGTGCCAGCAGCTTATACAATGGGGACATTCAGTACTTC. Complete variable domain (other parts from reference TRBV7-2 and TRBJ2-4): GAGVSQSPSNKVTEKGKDVELRCDPISGHTALYWYRQSLGQGLEFLIYFQGNSAPDKSGLPSDRFSAERTGGSVSTLTIQRTQQEDSAVYLCASSLYNGDIQYFGAGTRLSVL.

About this clone: Other DNA sequences of this sample code for an identical CDR3. The chain couples TRBV29-1 to TRBJ1-1; D may be TRBD1 (5 bases). Germline CDR1 is SQVTM and CDR2 is ANQGSEA. This CDR3 region has 12 residues. Trimming stripped 7 bases from V and 0 bases from J, with 9 bases between. The CDR3 coding sequence is TGCAGCGCTGGACAAATGAACACTGAAGCTTTCTTT. Encoded protein: CSAGQMNTEAFF.

About this clone itself: This specimen includes other DNA sequences encoding the same CDR3. The V gene is TRBV7-3, the J gene TRBJ1-1; D gene uncertain. Per the germline V gene, CDR1 is SGHTA and CDR2 is FQGTGA. Trimming removed 5 bases from V and 1 base from J, with 8 bases in between. This CDR3 is 13 amino acids long. This chain's CDR3 is CASSLEGNTEAFF. The CDR3 nucleotides read TGTGCCAGCAGCCTAGAGGGGAACACTGAAGCTTTCTTT. The variable domain in full, with the rest retrieved from reference TRBV7-3 and TRBJ1-1, is GAGVSQTPSNKVTEKGKYVELRCDPISGHTALYWYRQSLGQGPEFLIYFQGTGAADDSGLPNDRFFAVRPEGSVSTLKIQRTERGDSAVYLCASSLEGNTEAFFGQGTRLTVV.